The T cell receptor beta chain described here comes from a study of OX40 agonist ivuxolimab in advanced cancers. Context from the whole study: The costimulatory receptor OX40 (CD134) was targeted by ivuxolimab, a fully human IgG2 agonistic monoclonal antibody. Partial responses were achieved by three dose-escalation patients, of whom one had hepatocellular carcinoma and two had cutaneous melanoma. The purpose of peripheral TCRbeta sequencing was to test whether ivuxolimab changed TCR sequence diversity and led to clonal T-cell expansion. The paper covers the monotherapy dose-escalation part of the phase I ivuxolimab trial, which included N ≈ 54 patients. A male proportion of about 79% and a mean age of approximately 58 years, ranging from 23 to 79, were recorded for the dose-escalation cohort. Prior anti-PD-1, anti-PD-L1 or anti-CTLA-4 therapy was permitted, and approximately 41% of dose-escalation patients had received checkpoint inhibitors. Intravenous ivuxolimab was administered to patients every 2 weeks at six dose levels: 0.01, 0.1, 0.3, 1.5, 3 and 10 mg/kg. Among the roughly 52 dose-escalation patients, approximately 20 had hepatocellular carcinoma, some 15 melanoma, 9 renal cell carcinoma and 9 head and neck cancer. Summary of the overall study and its limitations: Low levels of normalized T-cell clonal expansion were also seen in some patients who did not respond. At doses of 0.1 to 3.0 mg/kg, clonal expansion of both CD4+ and CD8+ blood T cells was observed from baseline to week 6. After ivuxolimab, CD8+ T cells had more expanded clones than CD4+ T cells on average. The antigen specificity of the peripheral T cells that underwent clonal expansion was not determined. Partial responders in the 0.1-3.0 mg/kg groups had among the lowest normalized peripheral clonal expansion, especially among CD8+ T cells.

Genomic DNA was extracted from sorted cells for sequencing of the TCRbeta CDR3 region. TCRbeta CDR3 regions were sequenced using the immunoSEQ Assay. TCRdb limited this immuneACCESS table to in-frame rearrangements with V and J called. A share of clones is missing; checked studies link under half to unresolved V genes, and the rest is unexplained. For this sample there are some 80,000 clones; around 87% appear just once. Jointly, the top ten make up 0.32% of the sample. Patients with a history of autoimmune disease or receiving systemic immunosuppression were excluded from the trial. In every dose cohort, peripheral blood was drawn for TCR sequencing at baseline, cycle 4 day 1, and cycle 7 day 1. The samples were taken from a phase I, first-in-human, multicenter, open-label dose-escalation trial of ivuxolimab. The trial enrolled adults with locally advanced or metastatic head and neck squamous cell, hepatocellular, melanoma or renal cell carcinoma. Before TCR sequencing, CD4+ T cells and CD8+ T cells were sorted from peripheral blood as separate populations.

The junction carries 2 bases between V and J, which are trimmed by 4 bases and 5 bases respectively. From the cysteine through the phenylalanine, the CDR3 covers 10 amino acids. Only CDR3 DNA remains: 30 bases, in frame from the first base. The germline V gene specifies MNHNS as CDR1 and SASEGT as CDR2. Details on this clone: Which antigen it targets is not known. Base qualities are missing; no much larger clone stands one base away.

The source of this sequence is an adult with an advanced solid tumor such as melanoma, head and neck, liver or kidney cancer. Here the sequenced sample was CD4+ or CD8+ T cells sorted from blood, taken in a trial of the OX40 agonist ivuxolimab. The chain joins TRBV6-1 to TRBJ1-2, with the D gene not confidently named. This receptor carries the CDR3 CASSGYGYTF. At the DNA level, the sequence is TGTGCCAGCAGTGGGTATGGCTACACCTTC.